The source of this T cell receptor beta chain is a study of T cells in Graves' hyperthyroidism and ophthalmopathy. General study points: From stable hyperthyroidism, ophthalmopathy was separated by a 13 V-J model. The model's output predicted ophthalmopathy at a median of 6.5 months prior to onset.

Graves' hyperthyroidism without ophthalmopathy progression within 18 months was termed stable. Newly diagnosed hyperthyroidism patients aged 18 to 65 years had disease lasting under 2 months. RNA transcripts yielded amplified TCR beta CDR3 regions. The study used the HTBI primer set for a first-round RT-PCR of the TCR CDR3. TCRdb reprocessed the multiplex PCR reads via MiXCR and lists one record per CDR3 protein. The sample shows over 450,000 distinct CDR3 sequences, 13% to 15% of them seen only once. In the case of this clonotype: Its antigen is undetermined.

V lost 8 bases and J lost 1; bases outside the gene matches: 11. The CDR3 totals 17 residues. The chain has TRBV12-3 or TRBV12-4 and TRBJ2-1; 10 positions agree with TRBD2. This clonotype was sampled from a woman aged 18-29 years with Graves' hyperthyroidism. Sequencing was carried out using blood. The CDR3 nucleotides are TGTGCCAGCCAATGGGGAGCTAGCGGGAGTTCCTACAATGAGCAGTTCTTC. It translates to CASQWGASGSSYNEQFF.